These T cell receptor beta chains were read from a single sample in a study of T cell repertoires in cytomegalovirus infection. The antigens of these receptors remain unknown. One entry per CDR3 protein results from TCRdb running MiXCR on the reads. The data show tens of thousands of distinct CDR3 sequences, with 20% seen just once and around 18% held by the top ten. Sequenced sample: PBMCs, sequenced either directly or after in vitro stimulation (not recorded which). The receptor set was obtained from a human donor in good health (CMV status not recorded). Some clones in this sample may be carry-over from other donors' samples. Each CDR3 is given with its conserved first and last residue. The order of the fields is D gene, V gene, clone size, J gene, CDR3 DNA, CDR3 protein. D genes are given only for firm matches. Some rows mark clone size as missing; the rest say once, few, many or name a class of expanded clone.

-	TRBV3-1	-	TRBJ2-7	TGTGCCAGCAGCGGACCTAACGAGCAGTACTTC	CASSGPNEQYF
TRBD2	TRBV4-3	many	TRBJ2-2	TGCGCCAGCAGCCAAGAAATAGCGGGATATACCGGGGAGCTGTTTTTT	CASSQEIAGYTGELFF
-	TRBV12-5	many	TRBJ2-2	TGTGCTAGTGGTTTGATGCCCACCGGGGAGCTGTTTTTT	CASGLMPTGELFF
-	TRBV7-9	many	TRBJ1-6	TGTGCCAGCAGCTCACAGAATGAGGGGTCCCTCCACTTT	CASSSQNEGSLHF
TRBD1	TRBV7-9	few	TRBJ1-5	TGTGCCAGCAGCTTGGTGATTTCCGGGACAGTTAATCAGCCCCAGCATTTT	CASSLVISGTVNQPQHF
-	TRBV5-8	many	TRBJ2-7	TGTGCCAGCAGCCGGGCCCTCCGATTTTACGAGCAGTACTTC	CASSRALRFYEQYF
TRBD1	TRBV7-9	few	TRBJ1-3	TGTGCCAGCAGAGAAGGGACAGCGCCTGGAAACACCATATATTTT	CASREGTAPGNTIYF
-	TRBV6-5	-	TRBJ1-3	TGTGCCAGCAGTTACTCCCAGGGTTCTGGAAACACCATATATTTT	CASSYSQGSGNTIYF
TRBD1	TRBV28	-	TRBJ1-4	TGTGCCAGCAGTTTATTCGCAGGGGGGAGTGAAAAACTGTTTTTT	CASSLFAGGSEKLFF
-	TRBV7-2	many	TRBJ1-1	TGTGCCAGCAGCCTCACAACCAACACTGAAGCTTTCTTT	CASSLTTNTEAFF
-	TRBV24-1	many	TRBJ1-1	TGTGCCACCCGGGGGAACACTGAAGCTTTCTTT	CATRGNTEAFF
TRBD2	TRBV12-3/TRBV12-4	many	TRBJ2-2	TGTGCCAGCAGTTTAAGGGACTACGGGGAGCTGTTTTTT	CASSLRDYGELFF
-	TRBV6-2/TRBV6-3	many	TRBJ2-6	TGTGCCAGCATTGCCCCCGCCAGGGTGGGCGGCAACGTCCTGACTTTC	CASIAPARVGGNVLTF
-	TRBV29-1	many	TRBJ2-1	TGCAGCACCCACCCACAGAACTACAATGAGCAGTTCTTC	CSTHPQNYNEQFF
-	TRBV7-2	many	TRBJ2-2	TGTGCCAGCAGCCTCCTGGCCGGGGCAACCACCGGGGAGCTGTTTTTT	CASSLLAGATTGELFF
-	TRBV4-1	many	TRBJ1-2	TGCGCCAGCAGCCAAGCACCGACTGTGGCGGGGTTGAGAGGCTACACCTTC	CASSQAPTVAGLRGYTF
-	TRBV12-3/TRBV12-4	-	TRBJ2-1	TGTGCCAGCAGCCCTATGACTTGGTACAATGAGCAGTTCTTC	CASSPMTWYNEQFF
TRBD1	TRBV4-1	few	TRBJ2-1	TGCGCCAGCAGCCAATCCACAGGGGTTGGGTCCTACAATGAGCAGTTCTTC	CASSQSTGVGSYNEQFF
-	TRBV7-6	many	TRBJ1-1	TGTGCCAGCAGCTTGAGCGAAGGAAACACTGAAGCTTTCTTT	CASSLSEGNTEAFF
TRBD1	TRBV15	many	TRBJ1-1	TGTGCCACCAGCAGAGATCCGGCGGAACAGGGGTTCGGGAGAAACACTGAAGCTTTCTTT	CATSRDPAEQGFGRNTEAFF
TRBD2	TRBV5-4	-	TRBJ2-1	TGTGCCAGCAGCCCCGCAGCGGGAGGGGGGACGGTTGAGCAGTTCTTC	CASSPAAGGGTVEQFF
-	TRBV19	few	TRBJ2-4	TGTGCCAGTACCCAAACGGGCTCGGACATTCAGTACTTC	CASTQTGSDIQYF
TRBD2	TRBV7-2	many	TRBJ2-1	TGTGCCAGCATTCTAGCGGGGGTTCAAAATGAGCAGTTCTTC	CASILAGVQNEQFF
-	TRBV11-2	many	TRBJ1-1	TGTGCCAGCAGCTTAGGCAAGGGGTATCCCACTGAAGCTTTCTTT	CASSLGKGYPTEAFF
-	TRBV12-3/TRBV12-4	many	TRBJ2-5	TGTGCCAGCAGTTTAGCTCAAAGGACTAGGGACAGACGGGAGACCCAGTACTTC	CASSLAQRTRDRRETQYF
TRBD2	TRBV11-2	many	TRBJ2-3	TGTGCCAGCAGCCCGCTAGCGGATAGCACAGATACGCAGTATTTT	CASSPLADSTDTQYF
-	TRBV4-1	-	TRBJ2-6	TGCGCCAGCAGCCAAGCTCCCATCAGCTCTGGGGCCAACGTCCTGACTTTC	CASSQAPISSGANVLTF
-	TRBV20-1	-	TRBJ2-7	TGCAGTGCTCCTAACGATGCCGCCTACGAGCAGTACTTC	CSAPNDAAYEQYF
TRBD1	TRBV7-6	-	TRBJ2-7	TGTGCCAGCAGCAAATGGGGACAGCGGCTTAGGTCCTACGAGCAGTACTTC	CASSKWGQRLRSYEQYF
-	TRBV6-4	-	TRBJ2-3	TGTGCCAGCAGTGACGCTACAGATACGCAGTATTTT	CASSDATDTQYF
-	TRBV29-1	few	TRBJ2-7	TGCAGCGTTATCGGCCCCACCTACGAGCAGTACTTC	CSVIGPTYEQYF
TRBD1	TRBV4-2	-	TRBJ2-2	TGTGCCAGCAGCCAACCTGACAGGGCCGGGGAGCTGTTTTTT	CASSQPDRAGELFF
-	TRBV7-2	many	TRBJ1-2	TGTGCCAGCAGCTTTGGGGGACACTATGGCTACACCTTC	CASSFGGHYGYTF
TRBD2	TRBV7-9	many	TRBJ2-2	TGTGCCAGCAGCCGGGACTACCGGCCCGGGGAGCTGTTTTTT	CASSRDYRPGELFF
TRBD2	TRBV10-3	few	TRBJ2-7	TGTGCCATCAGCGGACTAGCGGGGTCTGGGGAGCAGTACTTC	CAISGLAGSGEQYF
TRBD2	TRBV10-3	-	TRBJ2-1	TGTGCCATCAGTGAACTAGCGGGGGGAAACAATGAGCAGTTCTTC	CAISELAGGNNEQFF
-	TRBV7-2	-	TRBJ1-3	TGTGCCAGCAGCTTAGTGGGGTGGGGCTCCGGAAACACCATATATTTT	CASSLVGWGSGNTIYF
-	TRBV6-5	few	TRBJ2-5	TGTGCCAGCAGTTCGCTATCCTCGGAGACCCAGTACTTC	CASSSLSSETQYF
-	TRBV7-2	medium-sized	TRBJ2-1	TGTGCCAGCAGCTCGGGGGTTTGGTCCTACAATGAGCAGTTCTTC	CASSSGVWSYNEQFF
TRBD2	TRBV10-3	-	TRBJ2-1	TGTGCCACCGCCGGGACTAGCGGGCGAAATTACAATGAGCAGTTCTTC	CATAGTSGRNYNEQFF
-	TRBV6-2/TRBV6-3	many	TRBJ2-4	TGTGCCAGCAGGCCGCAGGGGGGAGAAGGAAACATTCAGTACTTC	CASRPQGGEGNIQYF
TRBD2	TRBV6-4	-	TRBJ2-3	TGTGCCAGCAGTCGGACTAGCGGGGGGAGCACAGATACGCAGTATTTT	CASSRTSGGSTDTQYF
TRBD1	TRBV2	few	TRBJ1-2	TGTGCCAGCACCCAACACCGAGGGGGCCGATATGGCTACACCTTC	CASTQHRGGRYGYTF
TRBD2	TRBV30	-	TRBJ2-1	TGTGCCTGGAGTGGACTAGCGGATTTCTTTTACAATGAGCAGTTCTTC	CAWSGLADFFYNEQFF
-	TRBV29-1	many	TRBJ2-7	TGCAGCGTTGAATTTGGCAGGGCCTACGAGCAGTACTTC	CSVEFGRAYEQYF
TRBD2	TRBV7-9	-	TRBJ2-2	TGTGCCAGCAGCTCACTAGCGGCCACCGGGGAGCTGTTTTTT	CASSSLAATGELFF
-	TRBV6-1	many	TRBJ2-3	TGTGCCAGCAGTGAATGGTTAGCCGGGTCTACAGATACGCAGTATTTT	CASSEWLAGSTDTQYF
-	TRBV2	many	TRBJ2-2	TGTGCCAGCACCCCCCCCTGGACTAAGACCGGGGAGCTGTTTTTT	CASTPPWTKTGELFF